This paragraph covers one TCR beta chain sequence. For sequencing, patients were chosen who had shown expansion of CD8+CD57+ cells by flow cytometry. V lost 5 bases to trimming and J lost 6 bases; unmatched junction nucleotides: 3. The CDR3 runs 14 residues. Germline V CDR1 and CDR2: MNHNS, SASEGT. These data belong to a study of CD8+CD57+ T cells in acquired aplastic anemia. Profiles of TCR beta VDJ and CDR3 were generated from a genomic DNA template. TCRdb independently ran MiXCR on the reads; one entry per CDR3 protein. The sample records approximately 150,000 distinct CDR3 sequences, around 48% being singletons.

The genes are TRBV6-1 and TRBJ1-4, with 10 bases aligning to TRBD1. The clonotype originates from a human donor with aplastic anemia. Source material: sorted CD4+, CD8+, or CD8+CD57+ T cells (not recorded which) from PBMCs. CDR3 region: CASSRTGGYEKLFF. CDR3 sequence (DNA): TGTGCCAGCAGTAGGACAGGGGGATATGAAAAACTGTTTTTT.